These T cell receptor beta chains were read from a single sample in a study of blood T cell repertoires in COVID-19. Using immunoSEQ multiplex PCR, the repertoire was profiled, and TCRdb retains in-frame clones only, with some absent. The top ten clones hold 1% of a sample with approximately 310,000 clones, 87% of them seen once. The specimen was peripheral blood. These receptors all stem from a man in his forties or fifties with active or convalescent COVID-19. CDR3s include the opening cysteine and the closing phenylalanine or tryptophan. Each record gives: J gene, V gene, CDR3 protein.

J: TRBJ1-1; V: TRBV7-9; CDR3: CASSLGGSEAFF
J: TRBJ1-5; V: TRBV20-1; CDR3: CSASRPEGGQPQHF
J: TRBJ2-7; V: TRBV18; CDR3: CASSPSGGNEQYF
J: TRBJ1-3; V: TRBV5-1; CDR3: CASSDRVSGNTIYF
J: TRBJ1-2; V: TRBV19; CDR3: CASHSGVGYGYTF
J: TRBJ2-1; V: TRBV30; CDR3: CAARRQYNEQFF
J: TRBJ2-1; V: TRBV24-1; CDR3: CATSDLGTGPGSRGEQFF
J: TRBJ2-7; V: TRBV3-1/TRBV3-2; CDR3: CASSHRVREQYF
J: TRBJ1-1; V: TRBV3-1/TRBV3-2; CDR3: CASSHGDRENTEAFF
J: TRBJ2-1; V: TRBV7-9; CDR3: CASSLVASTSSNNEQFF
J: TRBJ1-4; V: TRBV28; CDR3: CASTPDRGWNEKLFF
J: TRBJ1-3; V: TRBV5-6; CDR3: CASSLRGSGYGNTIYF